A single sample gave rise to the 12 T cell receptor beta chains below, sequenced in a study of blood T cells in healthy people across ages. A second PCR, run for roughly 7 to 12 cycles, used a sample-barcoded 5' primer plus a J-beta primer mix. TCRdb re-derived calls from the 5' RACE reads in MiXCR, one entry per CDR3 protein. Among 800,000 or so distinct CDR3 sequences, 25% were seen once, and the ten largest hold approximately 3.7%. These data also featured in a second study, about T cells of mothers and their children.

The specimen sequenced was blood. These receptor sequences come from a boy aged 5-17 years in good health.

The chain employs TRBV10-3 and TRBJ2-7; the D gene is possibly TRBD1 (5 bases). The CDR3 is 13 amino acids. Germline lookup yields CDR1 ENHRY and CDR2 SYGVKD. Trimming left V 3 bases short and J 5 bases short, with 11 bases between. The CDR3 is CAISDGRVNEQYF. The CDR3, as DNA: TGTGCCATCAGTGATGGCAGGGTTAACGAGCAGTACTTC.

This clonotype came up a few times. V and J are TRBV27 and TRBJ2-5; 10 nucleotides agree with TRBD1. This CDR3 has 15 amino acids. CDR1 is MNHEY, CDR2 SMNVEV, per germline (reference sequence). The junction had 3 bases not matched to a gene; V was cut back by 0 bases and J by 5 bases. The CDR3 DNA sequence: TGTGCCAGCAGTTTATCGGGACAGGGGCGGGAGACCCAGTACTTC. Translation: CASSLSGQGRETQYF.

A word on this clonotype: A read error may produce the germline difference seen at one junction end. V gene TRBV9 combines with J gene TRBJ2-1; 7 positions match TRBD2. Germline V gene data show CDR1 as SGDLS and CDR2 as YYNGEE. The CDR3 loop spans 15 amino acids. DNA of the CDR3: TGTGCCAGCAGCGTAGGCGGGAGCTCCTACGATGAGCAGTTCTTC. Its translation: CASSVGGSSYDEQFF.

CDR3 nucleotides: TGTGCCAGTAGTATAATGCCGGGACAGCAGGGCGAGCAGTACTTC. Translation gives CASSIMPGQQGEQYF. The chain couples TRBV19 to TRBJ2-5; 7 bases agree with TRBD1. Judging by the DNA end, TRBJ2-7 fits better; the J call may be wrong. CDR1 and CDR2 from the germline V gene are LNHDA and SQIVND (reference sequence). This CDR3 region has 15 residues.

This clonotype has a handful of counts. The rearrangement uses TRBV6-6 and TRBJ2-7; the D gene is possibly TRBD1 (6 bases). The CDR3 is 15 residues long. V was pared by 2 bases and J by 7 bases, with 18 bases between. The V gene's germline CDR1 is MNHNY and CDR2 SVGAGI (reference sequence). In DNA, the CDR3 is TGTGCCAGCAGTTACGAATTTGGGGTAGGGGGTGAGCAGTACTTC. Protein product: CASSYEFGVGGEQYF.

In its sample, this clonotype was seen a few times. V usage is TRBV7-9 and J usage is TRBJ2-5; a possible D gene is TRBD1 (6 bases). Germline values: CDR1 SEHNR, CDR2 FQNEAQ (reference sequence). The germline V and J ends were trimmed by 4 bases and 5 bases, with 20 bases remaining between them. This CDR3 contains 16 residues. The CDR3 loop is CASSSERTAWRETQYF. CDR3 sequence (DNA): TGTGCCAGCAGCTCAGAAAGGACAGCCTGGCGGGAGACCCAGTACTTC.

This clonotype was counted only a few times. The V and J genes are TRBV18 and TRBJ2-3; 9 positions agree with TRBD2. The CDR3 loop spans 16 amino acids. In germline, CDR1 is KGHSH, CDR2 LQKENI. The J segment lost 4 bases and the V segment lost 0 bases, leaving 5 bases of the junction unmatched. The CDR3 DNA reads TGTGCCAGCTCACCACCCCTAGCGGGGCTTGCAGATACGCAGTATTTT. Its translation: CASSPPLAGLADTQYF.

The chain recombines TRBV21-1 with TRBJ2-5; the DNA was not compared with TRBD1, the D call given in the table. TRBV21-1 is a pseudogene segment. CDR3 length equals 24 residues. The CDR3 DNA sequence: TGTGCCAGCAGCAATTTCGGGCGCCCCTTGAGTCAAAAGCAGGGGGCGATAGTGAAAGAGACCCAGTACTTC. Residues: CASSNFGRPLSQKQGAIVKETQYF.

This clonotype was detected a few times. Written as DNA, the CDR3 is TGCGCCAGCAGCTTGTCCCCTCCGTACTACGAGCAGTACTTC. Translation gives CASSLSPPYYEQYF. This rearrangement joins TRBV5-1 to TRBJ2-7; D is unclear. The V gene lost 1 base and the J gene lost 3 bases, with 11 bases spanning the gap. This CDR3 is built from 14 residues. Germline values: CDR1 SGHRS, CDR2 YFSETQ.

J is TRBJ2-2 and V is TRBV12-3 or TRBV12-4; TRBD2 agrees at 12 bases. V shed 6 bases and J 5 bases; nucleotides not matched to a gene: 7. This CDR3 is 16 amino acids long. This chain's CDR3 is CASSPTSGGNTGELFF. Written as DNA, the CDR3 is TGTGCCAGCAGCCCCACTAGCGGGGGGAATACCGGGGAGCTGTTTTTT.

The chain recombines TRBV2 with TRBJ2-5; 8 bases agree with TRBD1. The CDR3 has 15 amino acids. CDR1 SNHLY and CDR2 FYNNEI come from the germline V gene. V lost 8 bases, J lost 2 bases, and 10 bases stayed unmatched. CDR3 nucleotide sequence: TGTGCCAGCGAAAGACAGGGGCAACCTCAAGAGACCCAGTACTTC. Amino acids: CASERQGQPQETQYF.

The table lists this clonotype with a few counts. The chain links TRBV15 to TRBJ1-6; a weak D match, TRBD1 (5 bases). Between the trimmed V and J ends, which lost 1 base and 5 bases, there was a span of 9 bases. Germline CDR1 reads LNHNV; CDR2 reads YYDKDF (reference sequence). The CDR3 has 15 residues. The CDR3 DNA reads TGTGCCACCAGCAGAGGTGGGGCGGATAATTCACCCCTCCACTTT. Protein product: CATSRGGADNSPLHF.